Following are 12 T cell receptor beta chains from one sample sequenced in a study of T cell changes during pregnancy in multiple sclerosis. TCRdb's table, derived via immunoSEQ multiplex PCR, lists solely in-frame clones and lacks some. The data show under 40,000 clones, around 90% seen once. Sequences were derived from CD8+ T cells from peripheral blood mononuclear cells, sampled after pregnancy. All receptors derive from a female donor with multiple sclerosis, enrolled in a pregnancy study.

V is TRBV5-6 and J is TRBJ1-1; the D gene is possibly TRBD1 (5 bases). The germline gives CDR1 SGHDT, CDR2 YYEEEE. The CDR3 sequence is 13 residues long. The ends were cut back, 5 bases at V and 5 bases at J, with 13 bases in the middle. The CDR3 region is CASSTGGWTEAFF. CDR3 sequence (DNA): TGTGCCAGCAGTACCGGGGGGTGGACTGAAGCTTTCTTT.

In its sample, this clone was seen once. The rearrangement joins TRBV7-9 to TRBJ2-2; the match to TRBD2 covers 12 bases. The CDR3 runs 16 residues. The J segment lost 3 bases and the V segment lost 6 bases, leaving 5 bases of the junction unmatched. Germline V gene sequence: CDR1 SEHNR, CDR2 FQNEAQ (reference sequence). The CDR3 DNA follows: TGTGCCAGCAGTATAGGACTAGCGGGGTACACCGGGGAGCTGTTTTTT. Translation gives CASSIGLAGYTGELFF.

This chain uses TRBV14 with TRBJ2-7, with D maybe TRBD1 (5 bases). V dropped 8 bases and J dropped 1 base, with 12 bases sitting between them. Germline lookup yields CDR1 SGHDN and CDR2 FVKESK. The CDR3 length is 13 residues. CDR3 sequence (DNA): TGTGCCAGCGGCAGGGTGGGATCCTACGAGCAGTACTTC. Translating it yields CASGRVGSYEQYF.

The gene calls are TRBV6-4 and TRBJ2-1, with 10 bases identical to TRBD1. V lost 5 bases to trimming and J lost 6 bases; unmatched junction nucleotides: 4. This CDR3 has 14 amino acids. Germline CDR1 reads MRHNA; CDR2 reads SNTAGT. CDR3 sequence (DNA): TGTGCCAGCAGTCCGAGGACAGGGGGCAATGAGCAGTTCTTC. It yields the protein CASSPRTGGNEQFF.

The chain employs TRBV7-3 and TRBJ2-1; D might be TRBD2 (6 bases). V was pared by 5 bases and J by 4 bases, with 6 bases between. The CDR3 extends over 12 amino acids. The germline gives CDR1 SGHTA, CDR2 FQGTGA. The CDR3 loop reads CASSGGYNEQFF. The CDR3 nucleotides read TGTGCCAGCAGCGGGGGGTACAATGAGCAGTTCTTC.

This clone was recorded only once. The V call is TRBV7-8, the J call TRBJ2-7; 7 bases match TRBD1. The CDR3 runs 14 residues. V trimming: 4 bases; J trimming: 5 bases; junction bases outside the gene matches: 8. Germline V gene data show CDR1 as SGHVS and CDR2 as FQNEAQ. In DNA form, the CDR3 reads TGTGCCAGCAGCTCTGATGACAGGGTGGACGAGCAGTACTTC. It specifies CASSSDDRVDEQYF.

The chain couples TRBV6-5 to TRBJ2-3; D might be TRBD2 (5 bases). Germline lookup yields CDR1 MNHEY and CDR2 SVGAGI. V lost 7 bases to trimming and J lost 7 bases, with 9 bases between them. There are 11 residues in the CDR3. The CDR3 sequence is CASTEGYTQYF. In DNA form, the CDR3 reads TGTGCCAGCACCGAGGGATATACGCAGTATTTT.

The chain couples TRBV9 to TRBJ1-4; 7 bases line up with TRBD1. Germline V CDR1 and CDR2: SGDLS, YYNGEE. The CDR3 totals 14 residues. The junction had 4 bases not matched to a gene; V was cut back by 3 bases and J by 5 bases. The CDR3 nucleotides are TGTGCCAGCAGCGGGGGACAGAAGAATGAAAAACTGTTTTTT. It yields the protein CASSGGQKNEKLFF.

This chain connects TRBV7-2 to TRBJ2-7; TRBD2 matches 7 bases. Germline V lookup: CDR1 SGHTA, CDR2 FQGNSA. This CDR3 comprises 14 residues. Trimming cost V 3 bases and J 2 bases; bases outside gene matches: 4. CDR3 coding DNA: TGTGCCAGCAGCTTTGGGACTATAACCTACGAGCAGTACTTC. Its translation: CASSFGTITYEQYF.

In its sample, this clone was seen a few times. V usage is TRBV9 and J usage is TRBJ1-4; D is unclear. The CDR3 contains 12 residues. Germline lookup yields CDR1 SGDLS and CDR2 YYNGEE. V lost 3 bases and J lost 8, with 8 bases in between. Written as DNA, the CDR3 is TGTGCCAGCAGCGGCCTCCGGGAAAAACTGTTTTTT. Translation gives CASSGLREKLFF.

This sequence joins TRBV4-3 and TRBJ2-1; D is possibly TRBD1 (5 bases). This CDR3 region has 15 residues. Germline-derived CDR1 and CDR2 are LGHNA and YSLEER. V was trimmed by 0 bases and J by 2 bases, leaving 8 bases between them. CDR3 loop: CASSQDTDTYNEQFF. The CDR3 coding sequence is TGCGCCAGCAGCCAAGATACGGACACCTACAATGAGCAGTTCTTC.

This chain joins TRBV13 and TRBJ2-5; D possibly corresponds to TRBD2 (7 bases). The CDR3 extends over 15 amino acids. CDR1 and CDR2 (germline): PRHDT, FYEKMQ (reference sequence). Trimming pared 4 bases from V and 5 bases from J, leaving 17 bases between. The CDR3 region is CASSSPPGEGETQYF. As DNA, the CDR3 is TGTGCCAGCAGCTCCCCCCCAGGGGAGGGGGAGACCCAGTACTTC.